The rows below give T cell receptor beta chains drawn from one sample of a study of shared clonotypes between healthy human individuals. Profiled with immunoSEQ multiplex PCR; TCRdb holds only in-frame clones, not every one. Altogether 2 million to 2.5 million clones are present, approximately 94% being singletons, with the ten largest covering 1.5% to 2%. The sample was naive CD8+ T cells from PBMCs. The receptor source for this set is a man between 18 and 35 years old in good health. Some clones in this sample may be carry-over from other donors' samples. CDR3s include the opening cysteine and the closing phenylalanine or tryptophan. A D gene is named only where the DNA matches it firmly. Not every row has a clone size; where given, it reads once, few, many or a size class.

j_gene: TRBJ1-2; v_gene: TRBV19; abundance: .; d_gene: .; CDR3aa: CASGPDGAYGYTF; CDR3nt: TGTGCCAGTGGCCCGGACGGCGCCTATGGCTACACCTTC
j_gene: TRBJ2-5; v_gene: TRBV28; abundance: once; d_gene: .; CDR3aa: CASTGGETQYF; CDR3nt: TGTGCCAGCACGGGTGGCGAGACCCAGTACTTC
j_gene: TRBJ2-2; v_gene: TRBV28; abundance: .; d_gene: .; CDR3aa: CASSLYGGELFF; CDR3nt: TGTGCCAGCAGTTTATATGGCGGGGAGCTGTTTTTT
j_gene: TRBJ1-1; v_gene: TRBV28; abundance: .; d_gene: .; CDR3aa: CASSLFRGNTEAFF; CDR3nt: TGTGCCAGCAGTTTATTCAGAGGGAACACTGAAGCTTTCTTT
j_gene: TRBJ2-5; v_gene: TRBV28; abundance: .; d_gene: TRBD2; CDR3aa: CASSLAGDYQETQYF; CDR3nt: TGTGCCAGCAGTTTGGCGGGGGACTACCAAGAGACCCAGTACTTC
j_gene: TRBJ2-1; v_gene: TRBV7-9; abundance: .; d_gene: TRBD2; CDR3aa: CASSFLLAGMKANEQFF; CDR3nt: TGTGCCAGCAGCTTCCTTCTAGCGGGAATGAAGGCGAATGAGCAGTTCTTC
j_gene: TRBJ2-5; v_gene: TRBV2; abundance: .; d_gene: .; CDR3aa: CASQPKPYQETQYF; CDR3nt: TGTGCCAGCCAACCGAAACCGTACCAAGAGACCCAGTACTTC
j_gene: TRBJ1-1; v_gene: TRBV5-5; abundance: .; d_gene: .; CDR3aa: CASSLAGSSWTEAFF; CDR3nt: TGTGCCAGCAGCTTGGCCGGCAGCAGCTGGACTGAAGCTTTCTTT
j_gene: TRBJ2-7; v_gene: TRBV27; abundance: .; d_gene: .; CDR3aa: CASSFQPSDRGYEQYF; CDR3nt: TGTGCCAGCAGTTTCCAACCGTCTGATCGGGGCTACGAGCAGTACTTC
j_gene: TRBJ2-5; v_gene: TRBV27; abundance: once; d_gene: .; CDR3aa: CASSPLAEGGETQYF; CDR3nt: TGTGCCAGCAGTCCGCTAGCGGAGGGGGGGGAGACCCAGTACTTC
j_gene: TRBJ2-7; v_gene: TRBV27; abundance: .; d_gene: TRBD2; CDR3aa: CASSNPLAGESYEQYF; CDR3nt: TGTGCCAGCAGTAATCCTCTAGCGGGAGAATCCTACGAGCAGTACTTC
j_gene: TRBJ1-5; v_gene: TRBV28; abundance: .; d_gene: TRBD1; CDR3aa: CASRGQGGNQPQHF; CDR3nt: TGTGCCAGCCGAGGACAGGGAGGCAATCAGCCCCAGCATTTT
j_gene: TRBJ1-2; v_gene: TRBV14; abundance: .; d_gene: TRBD1; CDR3aa: CASSQEKQGDLGYTF; CDR3nt: TGTGCCAGCAGCCAAGAAAAGCAGGGGGACTTAGGCTACACCTTC
j_gene: TRBJ2-6; v_gene: TRBV6-5; abundance: .; d_gene: .; CDR3aa: CASQGPGANVLTF; CDR3nt: TGTGCCAGCCAGGGTCCTGGGGCCAACGTCCTGACTTTC
j_gene: TRBJ2-3; v_gene: TRBV21-1; abundance: .; d_gene: .; CDR3aa: CASSKAGLAVNTDTQYF; CDR3nt: TGTGCCAGCAGCAAAGCGGGACTAGCGGTTAACACAGATACGCAGTATTTT
j_gene: TRBJ2-7; v_gene: TRBV5-8; abundance: once; d_gene: TRBD2; CDR3aa: CASSHPGTRDSYEQYF; CDR3nt: TGTGCCAGCAGCCACCCCGGGACTAGGGATTCCTACGAGCAGTACTTC
j_gene: TRBJ2-5; v_gene: TRBV4-3; abundance: .; d_gene: .; CDR3aa: CASSQGTLETQYF; CDR3nt: TGCGCCAGCAGCCAAGGGACTCTTGAGACCCAGTACTTC
j_gene: TRBJ2-1; v_gene: TRBV5-6; abundance: .; d_gene: .; CDR3aa: CASRRSSYNEQFF; CDR3nt: TGTGCCAGCCGTCGGAGCTCCTACAATGAGCAGTTCTTC
j_gene: TRBJ2-1; v_gene: TRBV4-3; abundance: .; d_gene: .; CDR3aa: CASSRSSENSYNEQFF; CDR3nt: TGCGCCAGCAGCCGGTCTAGCGAGAACTCCTACAATGAGCAGTTCTTC
j_gene: TRBJ1-1; v_gene: TRBV27; abundance: .; d_gene: TRBD1; CDR3aa: CASGRGQGLNTEAFF; CDR3nt: TGTGCCAGCGGCCGGGGACAGGGGCTGAACACTGAAGCTTTCTTT
j_gene: TRBJ1-2; v_gene: TRBV29-1; abundance: .; d_gene: .; CDR3aa: CSVRVNFGYTF; CDR3nt: TGCAGCGTTAGGGTAAACTTCGGCTACACCTTC
j_gene: TRBJ2-5; v_gene: TRBV9; abundance: .; d_gene: TRBD1; CDR3aa: CASSAHPGGKETQYF; CDR3nt: TGTGCCAGCAGCGCACACCCAGGGGGCAAAGAGACCCAGTACTTC